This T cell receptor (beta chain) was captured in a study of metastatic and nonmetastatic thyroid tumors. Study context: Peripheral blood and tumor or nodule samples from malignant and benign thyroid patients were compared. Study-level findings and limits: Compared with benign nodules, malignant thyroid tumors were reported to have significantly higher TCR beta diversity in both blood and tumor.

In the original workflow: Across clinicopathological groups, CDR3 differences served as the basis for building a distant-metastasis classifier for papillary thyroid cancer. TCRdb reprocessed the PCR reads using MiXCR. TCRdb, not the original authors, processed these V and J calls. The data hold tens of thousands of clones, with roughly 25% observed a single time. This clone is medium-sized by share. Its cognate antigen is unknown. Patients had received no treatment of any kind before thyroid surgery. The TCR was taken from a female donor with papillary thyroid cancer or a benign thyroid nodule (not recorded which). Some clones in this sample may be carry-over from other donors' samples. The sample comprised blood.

CDR3 sequence reads: CASSYESVFRGGEQFF. CDR3 sequence (DNA): TGTGCCAGCAGTTACGAGTCGGTCTTCCGGGGGGGTGAGCAGTTCTTC. This chain uses TRBV6-5 with TRBJ2-1; 8 bases line up with TRBD2. The CDR3 runs 16 residues. Germline lookup yields CDR1 MNHEY and CDR2 SVGAGI. V was clipped by 2 bases and J by 9 bases; unmatched bases: 12.